This TCR beta chain was identified during a study of T cells in women clearing cervical HPV infection (dated 2018 in TCRdb). In terms of the full investigation: The cases were 25 to 30 women with histologically confirmed HPV16-related CIN3 or worse, and 2 of these cases were invasive cancers. For cases, a median interval of about 150 days, with an interquartile range of roughly 80 to 200 days, was observed between lesion detection and blood sampling. Five blinded duplicates per group were added as quality controls, giving roughly 60 samples: about 50 participants and 10 replicates. HLA typing was available for only a few women, so HLA type could not be excluded as a confounder. The parent cohort enrolled approximately 9,200 women aged 18 or older in Guanacaste, Costa Rica, during about 1992 to 1994 and followed them for more than 6 years. Controls were 25 or so women whose single incident HPV16 infection cleared within 12 months without precancer or cancer developing. A median age of nearly 35 years was observed in cases versus less than 40 in controls, and no significant differences in baseline characteristics were found. Cases and controls were matched on year of sample collection and on age within five years. Blood from cases was drawn at the visit where the lesion was first identified, while blood from controls was drawn once the infection was no longer detected. Nested within Costa Rica's Guanacaste HPV Natural History Study, an exploratory proof-of-principle case-control study compared TCR repertoires across cervical HPV16 outcomes.

Comment on this clone: It lacks a known antigen. The read halts 3 residues ahead of the CDR3 end, with the missing end drawn from the germline J gene.

Using the immunoSEQ assay, multiplex PCR amplified TCR beta CDR3 regions from an average of around 1,300 ng of genomic DNA per sample. The assay corrected primer bias using a complete synthetic TCR repertoire to establish an amplification baseline. Amplicons were sequenced on the Illumina platform. Concerning the study's data processing: Error correction of the sequences involved clustering with frequency ratios plus a modified nearest-neighbor algorithm, after which the sequences were analyzed in the immunoSEQ Analyzer using IMGT gene definitions. TCR richness and evenness were averaged over 20 rarefaction repeats at each rarefaction depth, excluding samples with fewer sequences than the depth. Relative abundances of V, D and J genes were compared between groups using Wilcoxon rank sum tests, with FDR correction applied. Blinded duplicates gave an intraclass correlation of roughly 95% for TCR richness and an average of roughly 76% across under 75 gene segments. What TCRdb holds here is the immuneACCESS table cut down to in-frame rearrangements. Part of the clones is not present; checked against another copy, under half of the missing clones reflect an unresolved V gene, and the others are unexplained. V and J calls and clone size are copied from that table; D and trimming were computed from the DNA. The sample has 15,000 to 20,000 clones on record. Roughly 16% of the sample belongs to the ten largest clones.

Every participant had a single incident cervical HPV16 infection, and prevalent HPV16 infections were excluded. Cervical HPV DNA was detected with MY09/MY11 PCR, and genotyping was done by dot-blot hybridization. Fifteen mL of heparinized blood were centrifuged, and the buffy coat was split into aliquots, frozen at -30 degrees C, and then kept at -80 degrees C. Genomic DNA was extracted from buffy coat specimens using QIAGEN kits. From the cysteine through the phenylalanine, the CDR3 covers 18 amino acids. Of the CDR3's DNA, 45 bases were read; they are in frame from base 1. Study-level results and caveats: TRBV6-7 relative abundance was lower in cases than in controls (about 0.099% versus 0.16%; Bonferroni P = 0.0008). Because the number of T cells per sample was unknown, the richness differences could reflect varying T-cell content rather than repertoire biology. By combining richness with V gene abundances, random forest classifiers separated cases from controls with an estimated AUC of 0.75 to 0.85. CIN3+ cases had significantly higher TCR repertoire richness than controls across sequencing depths, but evenness did not differ between the groups. Whether associations preceded infection or resulted from infection could not be shown with the cross-sectional design, and effector/memory subsets and HPV-specific T cells were not isolated.

Sequences were obtained from blood buffy coat. This sequence was found in a woman between 18 and 75 years old with a cervical HPV16 infection that either progressed to CIN3+ or cleared (not recorded which). The rearranged segments are TRBV23-1 and TRBJ1-2, with TRBD1 as a weak D call on 5 bases. TRBV23-1 is flagged as an ORF with uncertain function. The part of the CDR3 DNA that was read is TGCGCCAGCAGTCAATTCCCACACCTTGGGACTTCCAACAATGAC. Its protein product is CASSQFPHLGTSNND. The complete CDR3 sequence is CASSQFPHLGTSNNDYTF.